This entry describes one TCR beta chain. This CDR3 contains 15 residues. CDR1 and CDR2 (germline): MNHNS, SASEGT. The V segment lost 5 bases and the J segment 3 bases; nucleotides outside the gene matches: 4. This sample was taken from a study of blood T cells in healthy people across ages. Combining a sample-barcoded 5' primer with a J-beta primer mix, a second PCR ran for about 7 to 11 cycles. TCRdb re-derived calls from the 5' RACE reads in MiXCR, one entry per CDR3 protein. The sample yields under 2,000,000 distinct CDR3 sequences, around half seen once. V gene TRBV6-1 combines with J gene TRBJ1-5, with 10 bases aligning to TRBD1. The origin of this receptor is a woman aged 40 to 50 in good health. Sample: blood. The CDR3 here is CASSWDRGPNQPQHF. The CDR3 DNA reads TGTGCCAGCAGTTGGGACAGGGGTCCCAATCAGCCCCAGCATTTT.